A selection of T cell receptor beta chains follows, all from one sample in a study of cytomegalovirus exposure and HLA in healthy donors. Clones were sequenced by immunoSEQ multiplex PCR, and TCRdb holds only the in-frame ones, with some missing. The sample shows some 150,000 clones, roughly four fifths of them seen only once. Sequenced material: PBMCs. The receptor source for this set is a human donor in good health. CDR3s include the opening cysteine and the closing phenylalanine or tryptophan. Each record gives: clone size, D gene, V gene, J gene, CDR3 DNA, CDR3 protein. D genes are given only for firm matches. The size of a clone is reported for some rows only, either as once, few or many, or as a class for expanded clones.

NA	TRBD2	TRBV2	TRBJ2-6	TGTGCCAGCAGTGGGAGAATAGCGGGGGGGCTATTTGGGGCCAACGTCCTGACTTTC	CASSGRIAGGLFGANVLTF
NA	NA	TRBV27	TRBJ2-2	TGTGCCAGCAGTCCCCTAGCGACCGGGGAGCTGTTTTTT	CASSPLATGELFF
few	NA	TRBV4-1	TRBJ1-1	TGCGCCAGCAGCCAAGGTAGGGGGAGAACTAACACTGAAGCTTTCTTT	CASSQGRGRTNTEAFF
NA	NA	TRBV19	TRBJ2-2	TGTGCCAGTACAGTCAGGGGAACCGGGGAGCTGTTTTTT	CASTVRGTGELFF
NA	TRBD1	TRBV6-1	TRBJ2-3	TGTGCCAGCAGTACCGGGACAGCTCCGGATACGCAGTATTTT	CASSTGTAPDTQYF
once	TRBD1	TRBV5-1	TRBJ2-7	TGCGCCAGCAGCTTGGGGACAGGGGTTGGCGAGCAGTACTTC	CASSLGTGVGEQYF
NA	TRBD2	TRBV5-1	TRBJ2-7	TGCGCCAGCAGCGGGAGGGCTAATTACGAGCAGTACTTC	CASSGRANYEQYF
NA	TRBD1	TRBV6-1	TRBJ1-5	TGTGCCAGCAGGGAACAGGGGAGCAATCAGCCCCAGCATTTT	CASREQGSNQPQHF
NA	NA	TRBV29-1	TRBJ2-7	TGCAGCGTTTGGCAGGGCTACGAGCAGTACTTC	CSVWQGYEQYF
NA	NA	TRBV9	TRBJ2-1	TGTGCCAGCAGCGGGGGGGTCTACAATGAGCAGTTCTTC	CASSGGVYNEQFF
NA	TRBD2	TRBV11-3	TRBJ2-7	TGTGCCAGCAGTCCGGGGGTAGCGGGATCCTACGAGCAGTACTTC	CASSPGVAGSYEQYF
NA	NA	TRBV14	TRBJ2-3	TGTGCCAGCAGCCAAGTGGCAGGGGGGAGAGATACGCAGTATTTT	CASSQVAGGRDTQYF
NA	TRBD2	TRBV29-1	TRBJ2-7	TGCAGCGTTGAAGGGGCCGGGACTAGCGGGAAGTACGAGCAGTACTTC	CSVEGAGTSGKYEQYF
NA	NA	TRBV27	TRBJ2-7	TGTGCCAGCAGTTTTACAGGTGATGGCTACGAGCAGTACTTC	CASSFTGDGYEQYF
NA	NA	TRBV27	TRBJ1-2	TGTGCCAGCTGGGGAGGCTATGGCTACACCTTC	CASWGGYGYTF
NA	NA	TRBV4-1	TRBJ2-7	TGCGCCAGCAGCCAAGATTTGGCCTCCTACGAGCAGTACTTC	CASSQDLASYEQYF
NA	NA	TRBV30	TRBJ2-1	TGTGCCTGGAGTGTATGGGCAAGCCCTGGTGATGAGCAGTTCTTC	CAWSVWASPGDEQFF
NA	NA	TRBV28	TRBJ1-3	TGTGCCAGCACCTTCGCAGGGAACTTCGGAAACACCATATATTTT	CASTFAGNFGNTIYF
NA	NA	TRBV7-9	TRBJ1-2	TGTGCCAGCAGCTTATTTCGCTATGGCTACACCTTC	CASSLFRYGYTF
NA	NA	TRBV5-1	TRBJ1-6	TGCGCCAGCAGGGAGGGGAGTAATTCACCCCTCCACTTT	CASREGSNSPLHF
NA	NA	TRBV28	TRBJ1-1	TGTGCCAGCAGTTACTTCAGGGCGAACACTGAAGCTTTCTTT	CASSYFRANTEAFF
NA	NA	TRBV4-1	TRBJ1-3	TGCGCCAGCAGCCAACCCACTACAGGGAGCTCTGGAAACACCATATATTTT	CASSQPTTGSSGNTIYF
NA	NA	TRBV10-1	TRBJ1-1	TGCGCCAGCAGAGTCGATCTGGACTCTGAAGCTTTCTTT	CASRVDLDSEAFF
few	TRBD1	TRBV28	TRBJ1-4	TGTGCCAGCAGTTTGGCAGACAGGGATAAACTGTTTTTT	CASSLADRDKLFF
once	NA	TRBV5-4	TRBJ1-2	TGTGCCAGCAGCTTGGCACCGGGGATTGGATATGGCTACACCTTC	CASSLAPGIGYGYTF
NA	NA	TRBV7-6	TRBJ1-5	TGTGCCAGCAGCTTCGGGGGTCAGCCCCAGCATTTT	CASSFGGQPQHF
NA	NA	TRBV1	TRBJ1-6	TGCACCAGCAGCCAAGCTACCCAGACGGACAGGGGAATGGATTCACCCCTCCACTTT	CTSSQATQTDRGMDSPLHF
NA	NA	TRBV6-6	TRBJ1-2	TGTGCCAGCAGTATCAGGAAAAGCTATGGCTACACCTTC	CASSIRKSYGYTF
NA	NA	TRBV6-1	TRBJ1-5	TGTGCCAGCACCGAGGGTGGGACTTATCAGCCCCAGCATTTT	CASTEGGTYQPQHF
NA	NA	TRBV25-1	TRBJ2-5	TGTGCCACCAGATCCACCGGAGTAGAGACCCAGTACTTC	CATRSTGVETQYF
NA	TRBD1	TRBV19	TRBJ2-2	TGTGCCAGTAGTACTACAGGGGGCTGGAACACCGGGGAGCTGTTTTTT	CASSTTGGWNTGELFF
few	TRBD1	TRBV6-7	TRBJ1-4	TGTGCCAGCAGTCACCAGGGGGCTAATGAAAAACTGTTTTTT	CASSHQGANEKLFF
NA	TRBD2	TRBV11-2	TRBJ2-7	TGTGCCAGCAGCTTAGGGCTAGCGGGGGGATACGAGCAGTACTTC	CASSLGLAGGYEQYF
NA	NA	TRBV11-2	TRBJ2-5	TGTGCCAGCAGCCGGCGGGGAGCAGGGACCCAGTACTTC	CASSRRGAGTQYF
once	TRBD1	TRBV4-1	TRBJ1-5	TGCGCCAGCAGCCTTACCATACCGGGACAGGGTACCCAGCCCCAGCATTTT	CASSLTIPGQGTQPQHF
NA	TRBD1	TRBV6-1	TRBJ1-2	TGTGCCAGCACTGAACCGGACAGGGGGTATGGCTACACCTTC	CASTEPDRGYGYTF
NA	TRBD1	TRBV7-9	TRBJ1-3	TGTGCCAGCACCAACCGGGACAGGGGTTTGAGAAACACCATATATTTT	CASTNRDRGLRNTIYF
NA	NA	TRBV6-5	TRBJ1-5	TGTGCCAGCAGTCGACACCCCGATCAGCCCCAGCATTTT	CASSRHPDQPQHF
few	NA	TRBV7-8	TRBJ2-7	TGTGCCAGCAGCGCCCGGGGTCCTACGGTAGGCGAGCAGTACTTC	CASSARGPTVGEQYF
NA	NA	TRBV2	TRBJ2-1	TGTGCCAGCAACCTACGGACTCCTCCCGGTGAGCAGTTCTTC	CASNLRTPPGEQFF
NA	NA	TRBV7-9	TRBJ1-1	TGTGCCAGCATCAGCGGACAGGAAGCTTTCTTT	CASISGQEAFF
NA	TRBD1	TRBV10-3	TRBJ1-1	TGTGCCATCAGTGAAAAGGGGGCTAGGACTGAAGCTTTCTTT	CAISEKGARTEAFF
NA	NA	TRBV7-9	TRBJ2-1	TGTGCCAGCAGCCCTACTAGTGGTGAGCAGTTCTTC	CASSPTSGEQFF
NA	NA	TRBV7-3	TRBJ2-5	TGTGCCAGCAGCTTAACCGGGGGACGGCAAGAGACCCAGTACTTC	CASSLTGGRQETQYF
NA	NA	TRBV7-9	TRBJ1-1	TGTGCCAGCAGCTTTTTCGTGAACACTGAAGCTTTCTTT	CASSFFVNTEAFF
NA	NA	TRBV20-1	TRBJ1-2	TGCAGTGCTGGGGCGGTCGGGGGCTACACCTTC	CSAGAVGGYTF
few	NA	TRBV29-1	TRBJ1-4	TGCAGCGTTCTCGGAGAAACTAATGAAAAACTGTTTTTT	CSVLGETNEKLFF
NA	TRBD1	TRBV5-1	TRBJ2-1	TGCGCCAGCAGCTTCCCGGGACAGGGCCTTACTGAGCAGTTCTTC	CASSFPGQGLTEQFF
few	NA	TRBV30	TRBJ2-7	TGTGCCTGGAATAACAGGCCCAACGAGCAGTACTTC	CAWNNRPNEQYF
NA	NA	TRBV11-3	TRBJ2-5	TGTGCCAGCAGCTTAATAGGCGCGGGGGAGACCCAGTACTTC	CASSLIGAGETQYF
NA	NA	TRBV9	TRBJ1-5	TGTGCCAGCAGCGTAGGGATAGGGGATCAGCCCCAGCATTTT	CASSVGIGDQPQHF
once	NA	TRBV25-1	TRBJ1-2	TGTGCCAGCAGTGATTCCACCGCCGGGACTCTACTCTATGGCTACACCTTC	CASSDSTAGTLLYGYTF
NA	NA	TRBV6-5	TRBJ1-6	TGTGCCAGCACTGGGGGGAGCTCACCCCTCCACTTT	CASTGGSSPLHF
few	TRBD2	TRBV10-3	TRBJ2-5	TGTGCCACCAGCGGGGGTTCCCTAGCGGATCAAGAGACCCAGTACTTC	CATSGGSLADQETQYF
NA	NA	TRBV5-6	TRBJ2-5	TGTGCCAGCAGCCCCACAGGGGGGGCCATTTACCAAGAGACCCAGTACTTC	CASSPTGGAIYQETQYF